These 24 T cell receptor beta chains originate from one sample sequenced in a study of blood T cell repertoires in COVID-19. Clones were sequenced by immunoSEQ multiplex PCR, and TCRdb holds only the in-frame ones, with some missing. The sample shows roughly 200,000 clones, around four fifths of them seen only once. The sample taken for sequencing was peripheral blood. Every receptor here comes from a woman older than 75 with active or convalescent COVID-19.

CDR3 sequence reads: CAWSVVLGYYEQYF. CDR3 sequence (DNA): TGTGCCTGGAGCGTAGTACTAGGCTACTACGAGCAGTACTTC. The chain has TRBV30 and TRBJ2-7, with D possibly matching TRBD2 (5 bases). CDR1 and CDR2 from the germline V gene are GTSNPN and SVGIG (reference sequence). The CDR3 is made up of 14 amino acids. V dropped 3 bases and J dropped 3 bases, with 15 bases sitting between them. Together with reference TRBV30 and TRBJ2-7, the CDR3 gives the full variable domain: SQTIHQWPATLVQPVGSPLSLECTVEGTSNPNLYWYRQAAGRGLQLLFYSVGIGQISSEVPQNLSASRPQDRQFILSSKKLLLSDSGFYLCAWSVVLGYYEQYFGPGTRLTVT.

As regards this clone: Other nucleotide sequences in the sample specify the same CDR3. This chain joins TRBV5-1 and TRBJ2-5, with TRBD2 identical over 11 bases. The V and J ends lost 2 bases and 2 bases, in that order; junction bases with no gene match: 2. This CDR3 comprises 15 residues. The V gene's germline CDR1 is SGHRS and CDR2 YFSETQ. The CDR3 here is CASSLTSGGQETQYF. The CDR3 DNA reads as TGCGCCAGCAGCTTAACTAGCGGGGGACAAGAGACCCAGTACTTC.

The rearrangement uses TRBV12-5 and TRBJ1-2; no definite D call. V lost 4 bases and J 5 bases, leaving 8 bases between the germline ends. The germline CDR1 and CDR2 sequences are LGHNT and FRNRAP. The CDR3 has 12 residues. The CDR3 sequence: CASGYGSYGYTF. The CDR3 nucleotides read TGTGCTAGTGGTTACGGGAGTTATGGCTACACCTTC.

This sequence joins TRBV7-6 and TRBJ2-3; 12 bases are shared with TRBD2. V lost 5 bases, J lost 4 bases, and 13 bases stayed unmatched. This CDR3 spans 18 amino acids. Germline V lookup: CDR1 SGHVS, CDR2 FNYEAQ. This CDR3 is CASSRTVQLAGGPDTQYF. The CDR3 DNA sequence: TGTGCCAGCAGCCGCACAGTCCAACTAGCGGGGGGCCCAGATACGCAGTATTTT.

The CDR3, as DNA: TGTGCCAGCAGCGTGGCCACTAGCTCACCCTACGAGCAGTACTTC. Protein product: CASSVATSSPYEQYF. This chain uses TRBV9 with TRBJ2-7; weak D call: TRBD2 (6 bases). The CDR3 contains 15 residues. Trimming left V 2 bases short and J 2 bases short, with 14 bases between. Germline V gene lookup returns CDR1 SGDLS and CDR2 YYNGEE.

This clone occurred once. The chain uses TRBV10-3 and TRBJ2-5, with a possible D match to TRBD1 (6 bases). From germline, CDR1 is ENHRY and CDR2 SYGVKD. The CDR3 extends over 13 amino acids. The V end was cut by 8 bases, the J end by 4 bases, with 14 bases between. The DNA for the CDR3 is TGTGCCATCCGCGCAACAGGGTCAGAGACCCAGTACTTC. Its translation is CAIRATGSETQYF.

CDR3 protein: CASSSHRVHTEAFF. The CDR3 nucleotides read TGTGCCAGCAGTTCTCACAGGGTGCACACTGAAGCTTTCTTT. This chain uses TRBV28 with TRBJ1-1, with D perhaps TRBD1 (6 bases). Per germline, CDR1 MDHEN and CDR2 SYDVKM. V lost 4 bases and J lost 3, with 12 bases in between. The CDR3 loop spans 14 amino acids.

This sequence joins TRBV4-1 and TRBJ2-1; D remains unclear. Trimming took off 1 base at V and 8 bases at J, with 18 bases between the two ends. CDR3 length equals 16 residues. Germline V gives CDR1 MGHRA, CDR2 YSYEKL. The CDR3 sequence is CASSQGIGRIVYEQFF. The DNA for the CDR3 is TGCGCCAGCAGCCAAGGAATTGGCCGAATTGTCTATGAGCAGTTCTTC.

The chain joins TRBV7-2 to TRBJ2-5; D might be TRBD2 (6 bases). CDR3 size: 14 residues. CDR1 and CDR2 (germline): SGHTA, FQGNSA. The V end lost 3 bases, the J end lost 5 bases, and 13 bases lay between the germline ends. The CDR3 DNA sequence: TGTGCCAGCAGCTTTCCGGGGGTCATGGAGACCCAGTACTTC. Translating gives CASSFPGVMETQYF. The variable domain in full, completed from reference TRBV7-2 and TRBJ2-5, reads GAGVSQSPSNKVTEKGKDVELRCDPISGHTALYWYRQSLGQGLEFLIYFQGNSAPDKSGLPSDRFSAERTGGSVSTLTIQRTQQEDSAVYLCASSFPGVMETQYFGPGTRLLVL.

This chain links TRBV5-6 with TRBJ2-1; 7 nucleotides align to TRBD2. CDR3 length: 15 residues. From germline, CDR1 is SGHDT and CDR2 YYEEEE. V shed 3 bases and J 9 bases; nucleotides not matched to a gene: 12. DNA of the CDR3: TGTGCCAGCAGCTCCTCGACCGGCGGGAGAGGTGAGCAGTTCTTC. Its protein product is CASSSSTGGRGEQFF.

Here the CDR3 DNA reads TGCGCCAGCAGCCAAGTTAGAGCGGGAGCGTCCTACAATGAGCAGTTCTTC. It yields the protein CASSQVRAGASYNEQFF. The V call is TRBV4-1, the J call TRBJ2-1; 8 bases are shared with TRBD2. The length of the CDR3 is 17 residues. The junction had 6 bases not matched to a gene; V was cut back by 1 base and J by 1 base. Germline loops: CDR1 MGHRA, CDR2 YSYEKL.

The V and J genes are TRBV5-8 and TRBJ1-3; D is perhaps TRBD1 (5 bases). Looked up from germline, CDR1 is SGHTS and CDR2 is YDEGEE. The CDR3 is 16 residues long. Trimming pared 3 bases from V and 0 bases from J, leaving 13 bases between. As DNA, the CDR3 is TGTGCCAGCAGCTCTCCAGGGTCATACTCTGGAAACACCATATATTTT. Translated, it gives CASSSPGSYSGNTIYF. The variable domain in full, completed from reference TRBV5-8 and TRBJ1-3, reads EAGVTQSPTHLIKTRGQQATLRCSPISGHTSVYWYQQALGLGLQFLLWYDEGEERNRGNFPPRFSGRQFPNYSSELNVNALELEDSALYLCASSSPGSYSGNTIYFGEGSWLTVV.

CDR3 in DNA: TGCAGCGTCCGGACAGGATCGAGGGGCGAGCAGTACTTC. Its protein is CSVRTGSRGEQYF. This chain connects TRBV29-1 to TRBJ2-7; 7 nucleotides match TRBD1. This CDR3 has 13 residues. The V gene end was trimmed by 6 bases and the J gene end by 6 bases; junction bases not matched to a gene: 11. Germline V gives CDR1 SQVTM, CDR2 ANQGSEA.

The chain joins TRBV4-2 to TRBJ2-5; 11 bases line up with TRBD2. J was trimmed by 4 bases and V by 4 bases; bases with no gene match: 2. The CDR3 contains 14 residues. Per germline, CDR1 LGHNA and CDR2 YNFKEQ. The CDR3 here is CASSLTSGGETQYF. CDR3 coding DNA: TGTGCCAGCAGCCTTACTAGCGGGGGAGAGACCCAGTACTTC.

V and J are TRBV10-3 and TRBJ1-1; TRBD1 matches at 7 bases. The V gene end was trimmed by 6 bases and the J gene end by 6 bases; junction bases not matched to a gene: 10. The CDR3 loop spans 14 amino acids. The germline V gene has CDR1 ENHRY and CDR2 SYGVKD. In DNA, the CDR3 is TGTGCCATCAGCTTGGACAGGCCGAGGGCTGAAGCTTTCTTT. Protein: CAISLDRPRAEAFF.

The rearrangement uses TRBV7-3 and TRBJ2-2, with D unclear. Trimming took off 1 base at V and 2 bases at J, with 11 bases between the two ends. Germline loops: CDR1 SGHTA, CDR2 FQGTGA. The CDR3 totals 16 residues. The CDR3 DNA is TGTGCCAGCAGCTTAATGCGGCCGGCTAACACCGGGGAGCTGTTTTTT. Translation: CASSLMRPANTGELFF.

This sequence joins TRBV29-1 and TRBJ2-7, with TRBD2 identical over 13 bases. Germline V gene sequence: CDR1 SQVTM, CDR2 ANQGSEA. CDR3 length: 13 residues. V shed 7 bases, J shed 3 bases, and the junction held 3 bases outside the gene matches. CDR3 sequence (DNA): TGCAGCGCCGGGACTAGCGGGAACTACGAGCAGTACTTC. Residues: CSAGTSGNYEQYF.

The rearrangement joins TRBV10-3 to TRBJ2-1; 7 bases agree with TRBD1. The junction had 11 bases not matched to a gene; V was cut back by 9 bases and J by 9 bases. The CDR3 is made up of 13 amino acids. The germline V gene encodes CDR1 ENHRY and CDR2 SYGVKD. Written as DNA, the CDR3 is TGTGCCATTCAGGGGGATCGGGCCGGTGAGCAGTTCTTC. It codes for CAIQGDRAGEQFF.

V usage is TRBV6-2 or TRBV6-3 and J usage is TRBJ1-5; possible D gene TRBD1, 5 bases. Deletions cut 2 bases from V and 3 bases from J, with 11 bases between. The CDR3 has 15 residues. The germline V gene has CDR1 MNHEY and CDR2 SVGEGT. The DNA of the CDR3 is TGTGCCAGCAGTTACCCACAGGTAGACAATCAGCCCCAGCATTTT. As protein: CASSYPQVDNQPQHF.

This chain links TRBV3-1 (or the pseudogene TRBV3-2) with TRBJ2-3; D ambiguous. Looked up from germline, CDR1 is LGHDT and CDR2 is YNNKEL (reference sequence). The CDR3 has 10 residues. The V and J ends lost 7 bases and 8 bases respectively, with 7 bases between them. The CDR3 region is CASKNGTQYF. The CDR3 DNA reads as TGTGCCAGCAAGAACGGTACGCAGTATTTT.

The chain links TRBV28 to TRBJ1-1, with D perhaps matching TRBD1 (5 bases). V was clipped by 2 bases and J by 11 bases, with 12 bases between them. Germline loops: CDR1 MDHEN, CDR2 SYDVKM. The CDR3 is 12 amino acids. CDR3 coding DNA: TGTGCCAGCAGTTTAGGGGGGAGGGAGGCTTTCTTT. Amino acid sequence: CASSLGGREAFF.

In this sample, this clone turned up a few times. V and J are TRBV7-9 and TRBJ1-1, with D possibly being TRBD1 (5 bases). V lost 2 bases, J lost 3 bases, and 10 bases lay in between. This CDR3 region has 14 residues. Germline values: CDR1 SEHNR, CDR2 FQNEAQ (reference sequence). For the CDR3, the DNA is TGTGCCAGCAGCTTAAGGGGTGTAGACACTGAAGCTTTCTTT. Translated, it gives CASSLRGVDTEAFF.

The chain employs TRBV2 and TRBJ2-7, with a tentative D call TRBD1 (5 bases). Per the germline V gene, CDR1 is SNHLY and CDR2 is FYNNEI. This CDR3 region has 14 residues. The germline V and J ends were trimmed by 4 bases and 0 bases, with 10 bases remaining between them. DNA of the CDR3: TGTGCCAGCAGTGCGCAGGGTATCTCCTACGAGCAGTACTTC. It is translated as CASSAQGISYEQYF.

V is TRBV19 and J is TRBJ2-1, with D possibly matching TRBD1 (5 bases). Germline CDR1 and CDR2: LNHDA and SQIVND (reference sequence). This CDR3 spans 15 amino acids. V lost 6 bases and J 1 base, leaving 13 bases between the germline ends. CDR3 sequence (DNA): TGTGCCAGTAGGAAACAGGCTTTATCCTACAATGAGCAGTTCTTC. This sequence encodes CASRKQALSYNEQFF.